What follows is one TCR beta chain and its context. Its antigen is not identified. This sample is drawn from a study of cytomegalovirus exposure and HLA in healthy donors. The PCR contained 60 Vbeta and 13 Jbeta primers. Sequencing used immunoSEQ multiplex PCR; TCRdb keeps in-frame clones, though not all of them. The table includes some 120,000 clones, about four fifths detected once. The CDR3 contains 15 residues. CDR1 SGDLS and CDR2 YYNGEE come from the germline V gene. The V and J ends lost 0 bases and 4 bases, in that order; junction bases with no gene match: 6. Study-wide results and limits: Cytomegalovirus-associated TCR beta chains were listed, numbering some 150. Published work reported that the classifier diagnosed cytomegalovirus status with high specificity and sensitivity. According to a later analysis, most TCR beta chains associated with CMV appeared HLA-restricted. Accurate prediction of most subjects' HLA-A and HLA-B alleles from TCR beta sequences was reported.

Sequencing was carried out using PBMCs. This TCR was sampled from a man between 18 and 29 years old in good health and CMV-seronegative. The chain has TRBV9 and TRBJ2-7; 8 bases fit TRBD2. Here the CDR3 reads CASSVGASGLYEQYF. For the CDR3, the DNA is TGTGCCAGCAGCGTAGGGGCTAGCGGGTTGTACGAGCAGTACTTC.